The 10 T cell receptor beta chains given below trace back to one sample, sequenced in a study of cytomegalovirus exposure and HLA in healthy donors. Use of 60 Vbeta and 13 Jbeta primers characterized the PCR. TCRdb's table, derived via immunoSEQ multiplex PCR, lists solely in-frame clones and lacks some. This sample has 100,000 to 120,000 clones, with about 81% found just once. The sequenced sample consisted of PBMCs. These receptors came from a man aged 25-45 years in good health and CMV-seronegative.

This sequence joins TRBV5-1 and TRBJ2-3; TRBD1 matches at 7 bases. Unmatched junction bases numbered 3, after V lost 5 bases and J lost 6 bases. This CDR3 spans 12 amino acids. The germline V gene has CDR1 SGHRS and CDR2 YFSETQ. The CDR3 DNA is TGCGCCAGCAGGACAGGGCGGGATACGCAGTATTTT. It specifies CASRTGRDTQYF.

The chain has TRBV10-3 and TRBJ1-5; 8 bases match TRBD1. Germline assignment: CDR1 ENHRY and CDR2 SYGVKD. This CDR3 spans 14 amino acids. V dropped 6 bases and J dropped 3; count of bases not matched to a gene: 4. The CDR3 DNA reads TGTGCCATCAGCCTGGACAGGGACAATCAGCCCCAGCATTTT. This codes for CAISLDRDNQPQHF.

The chain recombines TRBV29-1 with TRBJ2-7; possible D gene TRBD1, 6 bases. This CDR3 comprises 12 residues. The germline V gene encodes CDR1 SQVTM and CDR2 ANQGSEA. Trimming took 6 bases from V and 1 from J, leaving 10 bases between them. The CDR3 DNA is TGCAGCGTAGAACAGGGATCCTACGAGCAGTACTTC. It specifies CSVEQGSYEQYF.

The chain has TRBV28 and TRBJ1-2, with TRBD1 matching 7 bases. CDR1 MDHEN and CDR2 SYDVKM come from the germline V gene. V dropped 8 bases and J dropped 4; count of bases not matched to a gene: 4. The CDR3 is made up of 12 amino acids. DNA of the CDR3: TGTGCCAGCGGCGGGACAGCCTATGGCTACACCTTC. Translating it yields CASGGTAYGYTF.

By proportion, this clone is medium-sized. This chain joins TRBV4-3 and TRBJ2-6, with D perhaps matching TRBD2 (6 bases). The CDR3 has 17 amino acids. Germline V CDR1 and CDR2: LGHNA, YSLEER. V dropped 3 bases and J dropped 0 bases, with 12 bases sitting between them. The CDR3 loop is CASSQEGPLSGANVLTF. CDR3 nucleotides: TGCGCCAGCAGCCAGGAGGGACCCCTCTCTGGGGCCAACGTCCTGACTTTC.

The chain has TRBV4-1 and TRBJ2-5; D is perhaps TRBD2 (6 bases). The CDR3 contains 15 residues. Germline CDR1 is MGHRA and CDR2 is YSYEKL. V was shortened by 2 bases and J by 2 bases, with 12 bases between the two germline ends. The chain's CDR3 is CASSQSSGLQETQYF. CDR3 DNA sequence: TGCGCCAGCAGCCAATCGAGCGGGTTACAAGAGACCCAGTACTTC.

In DNA, the CDR3 is TGTGCCAGCAGCATCGGACTAGATCATGAGCAGTTCTTC. Translating it yields CASSIGLDHEQFF. The chain joins TRBV9 to TRBJ2-1, with TRBD2 matching over 7 bases. The J segment lost 8 bases and the V segment lost 4 bases, leaving 6 bases of the junction unmatched. CDR3 length: 13 residues. Germline loops: CDR1 SGDLS, CDR2 YYNGEE.

This clone was counted between two and nine times. The chain combines TRBV4-3 with TRBJ2-3; 9 nucleotides line up with TRBD1. This CDR3 region has 16 residues. Germline values: CDR1 LGHNA, CDR2 YSLEER. The V and J ends lost 0 bases and 6 bases, in that order; junction bases with no gene match: 7. The DNA of the CDR3 is TGCGCCAGCAGCCAAGATTGGGGGACAGGGTCGGATACGCAGTATTTT. This gives the protein CASSQDWGTGSDTQYF.

The genes are TRBV7-2 and TRBJ2-7; 10 bases are a match to TRBD2. Unmatched junction bases numbered 5, after V lost 5 bases and J lost 1 base. Germline CDR1 is SGHTA and CDR2 is FQGNSA. This CDR3 has 15 amino acids. For the CDR3, the DNA is TGTGCCAGCAGCCTCACTAGCGGGGCTTCCTACGAGCAGTACTTC. It translates to CASSLTSGASYEQYF.

The chain carries TRBV19 and TRBJ1-6; D might be TRBD1 (5 bases). Trimming stripped 7 bases from V and 10 bases from J, with 23 bases between. CDR3 length: 16 residues. Germline V gene data show CDR1 as LNHDA and CDR2 as SQIVND (reference sequence). The chain's CDR3 is CASTSLWGVANSPLHF. The CDR3 region has the DNA TGTGCCAGTACCTCCCTCTGGGGGGTGGCGAACTCACCCCTCCACTTT.